This T cell receptor (beta chain) was identified in a study of OX40 agonist ivuxolimab in advanced cancers. The trim removed 4 bases at V and 3 bases at J, leaving 11 bases unmatched. Germline V lookup: CDR1 SGDLS, CDR2 YYNGEE. This CDR3 spans 16 amino acids. Some clones are missing from TCRdb's copy, which holds only in-frame ones; the method was immunoSEQ multiplex PCR. The sample consists of over 70,000 clones, about 87% of them appearing once. The input for sequencing was CD4+ or CD8+ T cells sorted from blood, taken in a trial of the OX40 agonist ivuxolimab. This chain links TRBV9 with TRBJ2-3; 7 bases are shared with TRBD1. The sequence was collected from an adult with an advanced solid tumor such as melanoma, head and neck, liver or kidney cancer. The CDR3 loop is CASSNRQGAMTDTQYF. In DNA, the CDR3 is TGTGCCAGCAGCAACCGACAGGGCGCAATGACAGATACGCAGTATTTT.